The following is a T cell receptor (beta chain) sequence with its context. Its antigen remains unknown. The isolated RNA, all of it, was reverse transcribed, so expressed TCRB transcripts were what got sequenced. Libraries were prepared by immunoSEQ multiplex PCR; TCRdb keeps only in-frame clonotypes and omits some of them. Among 70,000 to 90,000 clones listed, 30% to 35% were seen once. The CDR3 length is 15 residues. Germline CDR1 reads LNHDA; CDR2 reads SQIVND (reference sequence). Trimming left V 3 bases short and J 2 bases short, with 8 bases between. Central memory, naive, regulatory and stem cell-like memory CD4+ cells were sorted by CD45RO/CCR7/CD25/CD127/CD95/CD27. This sample was included in a study of beta chain features in type 1 diabetes. Study context: Patients were similar to healthy donors in age and gender (as well as in cell yields). Study-wide results and limits: Within the patient group, naive, central memory and Treg TCRB repertoires appeared more similar to each other than within healthy donors. TCRB CDR3s from Type 1 diabetes patients were moderately but significantly shorter in all four CD4+ subsets.

The genes are TRBV19 and TRBJ2-6; D ambiguous. The sequencing sample was made of stem cell memory CD4+ T cells from blood. The receptor comes from a woman between 18 and 29 years old in good health. As DNA, the CDR3 is TGTGCCAGTAGTATGTCTCCCCCTGGGGCCAACGTCCTGACTTTC. Translation gives CASSMSPPGANVLTF.